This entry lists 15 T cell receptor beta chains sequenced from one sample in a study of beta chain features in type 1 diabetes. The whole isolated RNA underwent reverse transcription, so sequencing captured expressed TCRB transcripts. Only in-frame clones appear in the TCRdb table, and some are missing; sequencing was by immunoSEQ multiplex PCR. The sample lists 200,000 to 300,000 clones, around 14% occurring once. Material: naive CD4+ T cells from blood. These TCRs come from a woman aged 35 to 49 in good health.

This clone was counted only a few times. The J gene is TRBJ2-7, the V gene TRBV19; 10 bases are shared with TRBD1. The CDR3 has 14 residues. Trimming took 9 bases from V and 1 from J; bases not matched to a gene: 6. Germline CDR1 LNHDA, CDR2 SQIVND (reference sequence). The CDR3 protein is CASSRDRGSYEQYF. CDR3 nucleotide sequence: TGTGCCAGCAGCCGGGACAGGGGATCCTACGAGCAGTACTTC.

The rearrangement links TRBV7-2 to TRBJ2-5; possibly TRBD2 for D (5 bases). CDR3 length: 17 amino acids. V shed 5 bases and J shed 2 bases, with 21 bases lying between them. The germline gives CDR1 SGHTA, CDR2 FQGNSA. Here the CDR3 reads CASSTWFPSRIQETQYF. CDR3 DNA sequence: TGTGCCAGCAGCACCTGGTTCCCTAGCCGAATTCAAGAGACCCAGTACTTC.

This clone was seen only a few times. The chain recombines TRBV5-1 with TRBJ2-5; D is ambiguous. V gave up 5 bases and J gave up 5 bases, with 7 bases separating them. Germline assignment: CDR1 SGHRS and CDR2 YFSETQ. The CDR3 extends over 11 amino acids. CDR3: CASRSDETQYF. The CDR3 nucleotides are TGCGCCAGCAGGAGTGATGAGACCCAGTACTTC. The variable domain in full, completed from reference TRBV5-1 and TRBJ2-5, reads KAGVTQTPRYLIKTRGQQVTLSCSPISGHRSVSWYQQTPGQGLQFLFEYFSETQRNKGNFPGRFSGRQFSNSRSEMNVSTLELGDSALYLCASRSDETQYFGPGTRLLVL.

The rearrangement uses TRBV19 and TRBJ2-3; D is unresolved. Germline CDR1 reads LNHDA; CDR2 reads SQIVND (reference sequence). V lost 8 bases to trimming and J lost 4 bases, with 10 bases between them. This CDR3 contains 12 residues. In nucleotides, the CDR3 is TGTGCCAGTCGACGGGTGCCAGATACGCAGTATTTT. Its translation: CASRRVPDTQYF.

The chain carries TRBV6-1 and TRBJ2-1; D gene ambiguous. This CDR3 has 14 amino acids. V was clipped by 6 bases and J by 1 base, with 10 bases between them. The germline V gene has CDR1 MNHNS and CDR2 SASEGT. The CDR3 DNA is TGTGCCAGCAGACCGCCAGGTTCCTACAATGAGCAGTTCTTC. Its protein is CASRPPGSYNEQFF.

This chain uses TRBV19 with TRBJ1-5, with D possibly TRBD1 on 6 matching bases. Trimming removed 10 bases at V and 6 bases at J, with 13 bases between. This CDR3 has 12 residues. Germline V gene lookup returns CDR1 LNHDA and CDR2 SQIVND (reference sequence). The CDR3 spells CAIQGPGQPQHF. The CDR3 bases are TGTGCCATTCAGGGGCCGGGTCAGCCCCAGCATTTT.

CDR3 DNA: TGCGCCAGCAGCCCAGGGTTCAACTATGGCTACACCTTC. This sequence encodes CASSPGFNYGYTF. V usage is TRBV4-1 and J usage is TRBJ1-2; D may be TRBD1 (5 bases). Germline V gene sequence: CDR1 MGHRA, CDR2 YSYEKL. This CDR3 is 13 amino acids long. V was clipped by 4 bases and J by 2 bases, with 8 bases between them.

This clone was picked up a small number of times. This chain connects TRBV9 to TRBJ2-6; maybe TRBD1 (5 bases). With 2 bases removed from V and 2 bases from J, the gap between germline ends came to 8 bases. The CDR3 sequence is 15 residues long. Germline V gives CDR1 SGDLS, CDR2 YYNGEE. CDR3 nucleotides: TGTGCCAGCAGCGTGACAGACGCTGGGGCCAACGTCCTGACTTTC. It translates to CASSVTDAGANVLTF.

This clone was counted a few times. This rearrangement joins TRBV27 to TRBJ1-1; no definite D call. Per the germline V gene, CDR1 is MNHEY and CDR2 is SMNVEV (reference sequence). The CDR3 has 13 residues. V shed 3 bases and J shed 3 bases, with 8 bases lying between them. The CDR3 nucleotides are TGTGCCAGCAGTTTCGGAGACTACACTGAAGCTTTCTTT. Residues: CASSFGDYTEAFF.

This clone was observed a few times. The CDR3 loop is CASSPPSTAAYEQYF. The CDR3 DNA reads TGTGCCAGCTCACCACCGAGCACAGCTGCCTACGAGCAGTACTTC. The chain links TRBV18 to TRBJ2-7; unclear D gene. V gave up 0 bases and J gave up 2 bases, with 11 bases separating them. The CDR3 sequence is 15 residues long. Germline-derived CDR1 and CDR2 are KGHSH and LQKENI.

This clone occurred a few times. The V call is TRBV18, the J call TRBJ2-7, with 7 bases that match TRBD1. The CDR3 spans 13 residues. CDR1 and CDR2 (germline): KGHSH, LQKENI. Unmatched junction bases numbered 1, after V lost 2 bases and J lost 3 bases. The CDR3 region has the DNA TGTGCCAGCTCACCAACAGGGGACTACGAGCAGTACTTC. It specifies CASSPTGDYEQYF. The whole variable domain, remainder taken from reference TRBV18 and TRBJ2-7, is NAGVMQNPRHLVRRRGQEARLRCSPMKGHSHVYWYRQLPEEGLKFMVYLQKENIIDESGMPKERFSAEFPKEGPSILRIQQVVRGDSAAYFCASSPTGDYEQYFGPGTRLTVT.

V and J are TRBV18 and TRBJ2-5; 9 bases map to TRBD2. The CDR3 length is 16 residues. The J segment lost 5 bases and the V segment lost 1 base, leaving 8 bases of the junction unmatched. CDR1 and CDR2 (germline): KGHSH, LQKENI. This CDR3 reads CASSPLRGGATETQYF. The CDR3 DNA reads TGTGCCAGCTCACCACTTCGCGGGGGGGCTACGGAGACCCAGTACTTC.

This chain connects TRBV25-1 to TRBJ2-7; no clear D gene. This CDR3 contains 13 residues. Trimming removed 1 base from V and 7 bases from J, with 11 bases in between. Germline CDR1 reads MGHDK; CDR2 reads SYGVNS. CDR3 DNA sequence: TGTGCCAGCAGTGAATTTGGCCTCCGAGAGCAGTACTTC. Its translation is CASSEFGLREQYF.

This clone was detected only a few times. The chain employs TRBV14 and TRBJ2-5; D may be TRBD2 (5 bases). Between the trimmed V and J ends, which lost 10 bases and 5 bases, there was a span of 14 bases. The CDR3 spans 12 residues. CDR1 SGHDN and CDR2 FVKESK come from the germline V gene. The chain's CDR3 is CATSGSGETQYF. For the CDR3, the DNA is TGTGCCACGAGCGGCTCCGGCGAGACCCAGTACTTC.

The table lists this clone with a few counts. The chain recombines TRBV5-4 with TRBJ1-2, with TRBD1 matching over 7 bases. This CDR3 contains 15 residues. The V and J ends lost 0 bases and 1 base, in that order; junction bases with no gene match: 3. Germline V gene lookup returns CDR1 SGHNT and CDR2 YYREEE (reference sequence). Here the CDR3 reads CASSLGDRVNYGYTF. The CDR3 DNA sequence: TGTGCCAGCAGCTTGGGCGACAGGGTTAACTATGGCTACACCTTC.